The 10 T cell receptor beta chains listed next were all sequenced from one sample in a study of cytomegalovirus exposure and HLA in healthy donors. PCR amplification relied on 60 Vbeta primers (plus 13 Jbeta primers). Some clones are missing from TCRdb's copy, which holds only in-frame ones; the method was immunoSEQ multiplex PCR. Of around 130,000 clones listed, 80% to 85% were seen once; the top ten hold just over 1%. The sample was PBMCs. The receptor source for this set is a human donor in good health.

The V call is TRBV19, the J call TRBJ2-3, with 8 bases that match TRBD1. The J segment lost 3 bases and the V segment lost 6 bases, leaving 14 bases of the junction unmatched. The CDR3 is 17 residues long. Germline assignment: CDR1 LNHDA and CDR2 SQIVND (reference sequence). The CDR3 region is CASSTWERGQATDTQYF. The DNA of the CDR3 is TGTGCCAGTAGCACGTGGGAGAGGGGACAGGCAACAGATACGCAGTATTTT. Full variable domain (remainder filled in from reference TRBV19 and TRBJ2-3): DGGITQSPKYLFRKEGQNVTLSCEQNLNHDAMYWYRQDPGQGLRLIYYSQIVNDFQKGDIAEGYSVSREKKESFPLTVTSAQKNPTAFYLCASSTWERGQATDTQYFGPGTRLTVL.

With regard to this clone: The same CDR3 can be traced to other DNA sequences in this sample. The DNA for the CDR3 is TGTGCCAGCAGTTACTCAGGGGGAAACACTGAAGCTTTCTTT. Translation: CASSYSGGNTEAFF. The chain recombines TRBV6-6 with TRBJ1-1, with a weak D call TRBD1 (6 bases). Germline assignment: CDR1 MNHNY and CDR2 SVGAGI (reference sequence). The CDR3 runs to 14 residues. V was trimmed by 0 bases and J by 2 bases, leaving 7 bases between them.

This clone was recorded once. V is TRBV19 and J is TRBJ1-5, with 8 nucleotides matching TRBD1. The CDR3 totals 16 residues. Germline values: CDR1 LNHDA, CDR2 SQIVND (reference sequence). The trim removed 4 bases at V and 5 bases at J, leaving 10 bases unmatched. The CDR3, as DNA: TGTGCCAGTAGTACTCCTGGGACAGGAGGAGATCAGCCCCAGCATTTT. It encodes CASSTPGTGGDQPQHF.

The chain carries TRBV6-5 and TRBJ1-2; D perhaps matches TRBD1 (5 bases). The CDR3 loop spans 14 amino acids. Trimming took 6 bases from V and 4 from J, leaving 15 bases between them. The V gene's germline CDR1 is MNHEY and CDR2 SVGAGI. This CDR3 reads CASSPLNRTYGYTF. The CDR3 DNA is TGTGCCAGCAGCCCCCTAAACAGGACCTATGGCTACACCTTC.

The rearrangement uses TRBV5-1 and TRBJ2-5; 8 bases align to TRBD2. CDR1 and CDR2 (germline): SGHRS, YFSETQ. Germline trimming cut 0 bases from V and 1 base from J; bases unmatched to any gene: 5. This CDR3 is built from 16 residues. This chain's CDR3 is CASSLGSGAPQETQYF. Here the CDR3 DNA reads TGCGCCAGCAGCTTGGGTAGCGGGGCCCCCCAAGAGACCCAGTACTTC.

The chain carries TRBV2 and TRBJ1-5, with 8 bases identical to TRBD1. Germline loops: CDR1 SNHLY, CDR2 FYNNEI. The CDR3 covers 15 residues. V lost 8 bases to trimming and J lost 0 bases; unmatched junction nucleotides: 6. The CDR3 nucleotides read TGTGCCAGCGGCTGGACAGGGACTAGCAATCAGCCCCAGCATTTT. Its translation is CASGWTGTSNQPQHF.

The chain has TRBV11-3 and TRBJ2-3, with D possibly being TRBD2 (6 bases). Germline V gene sequence: CDR1 SGHNT, CDR2 YENEEA. Between the trimmed V and J ends, which lost 1 base and 4 bases, there was a span of 12 bases. The CDR3 sequence is 15 residues long. In DNA form, the CDR3 reads TGTGCCAGCAGCTTAGGAAGGGACTCCGCAGATACGCAGTATTTT. Translation: CASSLGRDSADTQYF. Drawing the rest from reference TRBV11-3 and TRBJ2-3, the complete variable domain is EAGVVQSPRYKIIEKKQPVAFWCNPISGHNTLYWYLQNLGQGPELLIRYENEEAVDDSQLPKDRFSAERLKGVDSTLKIQPAELGDSAVYLCASSLGRDSADTQYFGPGTRLTVL.

V is TRBV9 and J is TRBJ2-7, with 7 nucleotides matching TRBD1. The trim removed 0 bases at V and 0 bases at J, leaving 6 bases unmatched. The CDR3 length is 16 residues. Germline loops: CDR1 SGDLS, CDR2 YYNGEE. The CDR3 region has the DNA TGTGCCAGCAGCGTAGGTACAGGGGAGAGCTCCTACGAGCAGTACTTC. It specifies CASSVGTGESSYEQYF.

V and J are TRBV7-9 and TRBJ1-1; 7 bases align to TRBD1. Germline CDR1 SEHNR, CDR2 FQNEAQ (reference sequence). V dropped 4 bases and J dropped 5; count of bases not matched to a gene: 7. The CDR3 length is 14 residues. The CDR3 here is CASSYTGVVTEAFF. As DNA, the CDR3 is TGTGCCAGCAGCTATACAGGGGTGGTAACTGAAGCTTTCTTT.

This clone was detected once. The chain combines TRBV7-6 with TRBJ2-5; TRBD1 might be the D (6 bases). There are 13 residues in the CDR3. The germline V gene encodes CDR1 SGHVS and CDR2 FNYEAQ. Trimming cost V 4 bases and J 1 base, with 7 bases left between them. The CDR3 loop reads CASSWDIQETQYF. CDR3 nucleotide sequence: TGTGCCAGCAGCTGGGACATCCAAGAGACCCAGTACTTC.